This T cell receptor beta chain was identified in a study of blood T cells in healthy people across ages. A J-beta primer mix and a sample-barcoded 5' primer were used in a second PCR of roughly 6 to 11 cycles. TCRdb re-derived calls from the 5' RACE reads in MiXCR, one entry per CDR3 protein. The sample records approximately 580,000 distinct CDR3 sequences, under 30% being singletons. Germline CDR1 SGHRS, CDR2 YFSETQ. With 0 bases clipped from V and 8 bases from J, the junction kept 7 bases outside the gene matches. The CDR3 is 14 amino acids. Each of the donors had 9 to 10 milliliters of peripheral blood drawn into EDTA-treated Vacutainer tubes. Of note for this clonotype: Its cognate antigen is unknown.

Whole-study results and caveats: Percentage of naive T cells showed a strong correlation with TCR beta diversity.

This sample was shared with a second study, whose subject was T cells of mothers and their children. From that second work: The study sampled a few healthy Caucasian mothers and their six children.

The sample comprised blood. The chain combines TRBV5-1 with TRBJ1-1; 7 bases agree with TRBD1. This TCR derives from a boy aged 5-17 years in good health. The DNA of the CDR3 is TGCGCCAGCAGCTTGGGGGGGACAGCAGACGAAGCTTTCTTT. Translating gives CASSLGGTADEAFF. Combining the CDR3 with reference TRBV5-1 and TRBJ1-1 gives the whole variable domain KAGVTQTPRYLIKTRGQQVTLSCSPISGHRSVSWYQQTPGQGLQFLFEYFSETQRNKGNFPGRFSGRQFSNSRSEMNVSTLELGDSALYLCASSLGGTADEAFFGQGTRLTVV.